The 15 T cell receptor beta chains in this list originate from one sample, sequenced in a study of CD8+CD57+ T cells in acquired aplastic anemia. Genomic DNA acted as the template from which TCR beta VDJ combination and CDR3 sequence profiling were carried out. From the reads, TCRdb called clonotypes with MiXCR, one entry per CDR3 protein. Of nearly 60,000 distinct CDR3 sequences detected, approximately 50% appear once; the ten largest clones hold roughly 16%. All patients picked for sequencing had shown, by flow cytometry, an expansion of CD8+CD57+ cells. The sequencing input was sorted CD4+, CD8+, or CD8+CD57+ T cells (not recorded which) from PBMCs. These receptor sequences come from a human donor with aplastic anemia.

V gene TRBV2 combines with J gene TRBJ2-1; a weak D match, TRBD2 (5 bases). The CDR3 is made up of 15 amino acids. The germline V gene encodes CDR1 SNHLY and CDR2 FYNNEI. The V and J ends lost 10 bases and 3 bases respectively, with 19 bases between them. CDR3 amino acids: CATSREADVYNEQFF. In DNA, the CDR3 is TGTGCCACCTCGAGGGAAGCGGACGTCTACAATGAGCAGTTCTTC.

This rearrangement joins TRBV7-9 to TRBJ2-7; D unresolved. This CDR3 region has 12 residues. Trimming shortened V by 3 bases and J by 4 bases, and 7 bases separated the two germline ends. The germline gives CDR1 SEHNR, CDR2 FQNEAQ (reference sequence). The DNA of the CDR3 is TGTGCCAGCAGCTTTCACGGGTACGAGCAGTACTTC. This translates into CASSFHGYEQYF. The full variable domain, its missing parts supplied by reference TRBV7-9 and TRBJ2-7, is DTGVSQNPRHKITKRGQNVTFRCDPISEHNRLYWYRQTLGQGPEFLTYFQNEAQLEKSRLLSDRFSAERPKGSFSTLEIQRTEQGDSAMYLCASSFHGYEQYFGPGTRLTVT.

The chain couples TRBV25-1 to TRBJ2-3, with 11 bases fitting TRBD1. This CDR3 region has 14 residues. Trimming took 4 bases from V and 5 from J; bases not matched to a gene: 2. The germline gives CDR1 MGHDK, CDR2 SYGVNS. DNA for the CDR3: TGTGCCAGCAGTGGGACAGGGGGCAGAGATACGCAGTATTTT. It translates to CASSGTGGRDTQYF.

The CDR3 region is CASSVGQANTEAFF. The CDR3 bases are TGTGCCAGCAGCGTAGGGCAGGCGAACACTGAAGCTTTCTTT. The rearrangement links TRBV9 to TRBJ1-1; D gene ambiguous. The germline V and J ends were trimmed by 0 bases and 1 base, with 7 bases remaining between them. The CDR3 is 14 residues long. The V gene's germline CDR1 is SGDLS and CDR2 YYNGEE.

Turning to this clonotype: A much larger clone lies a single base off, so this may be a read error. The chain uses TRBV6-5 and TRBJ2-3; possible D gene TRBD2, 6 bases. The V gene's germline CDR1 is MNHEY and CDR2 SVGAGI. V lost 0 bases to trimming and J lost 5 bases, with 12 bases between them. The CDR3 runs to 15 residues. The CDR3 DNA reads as TGTGCCAGCAGTTACTCATCGGGAGAGGGAGATACGCAGTATTTT. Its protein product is CASSYSSGEGDTQYF.

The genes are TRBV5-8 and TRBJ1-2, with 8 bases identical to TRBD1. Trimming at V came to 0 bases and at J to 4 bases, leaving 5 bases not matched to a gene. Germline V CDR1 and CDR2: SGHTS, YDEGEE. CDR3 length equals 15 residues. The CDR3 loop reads CASSLATGVFYGYTF. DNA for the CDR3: TGTGCCAGCAGCTTGGCGACAGGGGTATTCTATGGCTACACCTTC.

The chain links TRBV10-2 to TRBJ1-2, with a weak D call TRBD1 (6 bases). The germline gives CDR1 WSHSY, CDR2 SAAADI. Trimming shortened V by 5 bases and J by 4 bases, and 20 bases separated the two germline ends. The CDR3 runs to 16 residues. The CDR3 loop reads CASSLMGGEGIYGYTF. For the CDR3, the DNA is TGCGCCAGCAGTCTAATGGGGGGCGAGGGAATCTATGGCTACACCTTC.

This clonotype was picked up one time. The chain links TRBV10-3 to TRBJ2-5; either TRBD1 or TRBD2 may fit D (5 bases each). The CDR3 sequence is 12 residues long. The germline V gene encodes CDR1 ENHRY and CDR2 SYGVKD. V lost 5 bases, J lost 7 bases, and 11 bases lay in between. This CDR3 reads CAISRDGTTQYF. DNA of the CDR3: TGTGCCATCAGTCGGGACGGCACGACCCAGTACTTC.

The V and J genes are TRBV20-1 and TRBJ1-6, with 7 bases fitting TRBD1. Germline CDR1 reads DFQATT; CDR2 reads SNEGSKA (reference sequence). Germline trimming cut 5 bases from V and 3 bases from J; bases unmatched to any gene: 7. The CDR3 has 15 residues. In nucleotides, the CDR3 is TGCAGTGCTCCGACAGGGAATTACTATAATTCACCCCTCCACTTT. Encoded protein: CSAPTGNYYNSPLHF.

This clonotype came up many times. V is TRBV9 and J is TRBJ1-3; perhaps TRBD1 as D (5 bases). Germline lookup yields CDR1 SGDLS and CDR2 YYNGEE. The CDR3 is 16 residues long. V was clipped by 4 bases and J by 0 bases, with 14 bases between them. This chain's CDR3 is CASSPGGGGSGNTIYF. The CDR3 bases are TGTGCCAGCAGCCCCGGGGGGGGGGGCTCTGGAAACACCATATATTTT. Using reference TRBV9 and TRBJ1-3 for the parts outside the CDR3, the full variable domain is DSGVTQTPKHLITATGQRVTLRCSPRSGDLSVYWYQQSLDQGLQFLIQYYNGEERAKGNILERFSAQQFPDLHSELNLSSLELGDSALYFCASSPGGGGSGNTIYFGEGSWLTVV.

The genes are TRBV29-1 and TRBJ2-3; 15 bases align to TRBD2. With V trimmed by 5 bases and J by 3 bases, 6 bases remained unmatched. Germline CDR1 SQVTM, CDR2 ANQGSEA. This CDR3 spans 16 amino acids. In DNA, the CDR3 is TGCAGCGTTAACGGACTAGCGGGGGGGCAGACAGATACGCAGTATTTT. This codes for CSVNGLAGGQTDTQYF.

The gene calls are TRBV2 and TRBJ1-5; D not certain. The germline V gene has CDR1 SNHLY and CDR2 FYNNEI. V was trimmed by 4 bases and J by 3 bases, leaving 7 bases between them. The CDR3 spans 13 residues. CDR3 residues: CASSVRNNQPQHF. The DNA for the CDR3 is TGTGCCAGCAGTGTTCGGAACAATCAGCCCCAGCATTTT. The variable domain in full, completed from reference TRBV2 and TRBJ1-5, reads EPEVTQTPSHQVTQMGQEVILRCVPISNHLYFYWYRQILGQKVEFLVSFYNNEISEKSEIFDDQFSVERPDGSNFTLKIRSTKLEDSAMYFCASSVRNNQPQHFGDGTRLSIL.

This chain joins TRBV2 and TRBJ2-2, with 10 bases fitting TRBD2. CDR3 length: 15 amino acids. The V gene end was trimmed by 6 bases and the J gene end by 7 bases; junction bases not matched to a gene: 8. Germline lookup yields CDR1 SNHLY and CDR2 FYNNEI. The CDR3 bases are TGTGCCAGCAGGAAAGCGGGAGGGCGTGGCGGGGAGCTGTTTTTT. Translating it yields CASRKAGGRGGELFF.

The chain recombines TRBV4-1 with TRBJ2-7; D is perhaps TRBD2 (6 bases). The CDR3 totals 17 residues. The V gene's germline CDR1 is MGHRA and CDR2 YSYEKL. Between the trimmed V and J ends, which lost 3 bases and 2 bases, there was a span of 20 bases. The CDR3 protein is CASSHPRGGTLTYEQYF. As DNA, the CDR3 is TGCGCCAGCAGCCACCCGCGAGGCGGGACGCTTACCTACGAGCAGTACTTC.

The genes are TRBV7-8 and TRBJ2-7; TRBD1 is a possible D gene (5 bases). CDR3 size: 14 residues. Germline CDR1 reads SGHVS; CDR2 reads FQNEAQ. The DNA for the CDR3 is TGTGCCAGCAGCTCCAGGGAACCGGTCGGCGAGCAGTGCGTC. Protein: CASSSREPVGEQCV.